One and the same sample provided the 18 T cell receptor beta chains below, sequenced in a study of cytomegalovirus exposure and HLA in healthy donors. The data were produced by immunoSEQ multiplex PCR, yet TCRdb's version contains in-frame clones alone and is incomplete. The table records about 73,000 clones, roughly 96% of them present only once. The sequencing input was PBMCs. The receptors were sampled from a man aged 18 to 35 in good health and CMV-seronegative.

The chain combines TRBV5-6 with TRBJ1-2, with D possibly being TRBD1 (5 bases). The CDR3 contains 14 residues. CDR1 and CDR2 from the germline V gene are SGHDT and YYEEEE. The ends were cut back, 6 bases at V and 2 bases at J, with 14 bases in the middle. Here the CDR3 reads CASNIAGVNYGYTF. Written as DNA, the CDR3 is TGTGCCAGCAACATAGCGGGGGTCAACTATGGCTACACCTTC.

The V call is TRBV10-3, the J call TRBJ1-1; perhaps TRBD1 as D (5 bases). V gave up 8 bases and J gave up 8 bases, with 21 bases separating them. The CDR3 has 14 residues. Looked up from germline, CDR1 is ENHRY and CDR2 is SYGVKD. CDR3 nucleotides: TGTGCCATCTCAAGACGAGATGGGGCCGGGGAAGCTTTCTTT. Encoded protein: CAISRRDGAGEAFF.

This chain connects TRBV6-5 to TRBJ2-1; 10 bases are shared with TRBD1. The V gene end was trimmed by 2 bases and the J gene end by 7 bases; junction bases not matched to a gene: 2. CDR3 length equals 14 residues. Germline V lookup: CDR1 MNHEY, CDR2 SVGAGI. The CDR3 is CASSYRQGANEQFF. The CDR3 nucleotides are TGTGCCAGCAGTTACAGACAGGGGGCTAATGAGCAGTTCTTC.

The rearrangement uses TRBV2 and TRBJ2-1; 14 bases align to TRBD2. V lost 6 bases, J lost 8 bases, and 6 bases stayed unmatched. The CDR3 is 15 residues long. Germline V gene lookup returns CDR1 SNHLY and CDR2 FYNNEI. CDR3 sequence reads: CASRSLGLAGDEQFF. CDR3 nucleotide sequence: TGTGCCAGCAGGTCTCTGGGACTAGCGGGGGATGAGCAGTTCTTC.

This chain links TRBV11-2 with TRBJ2-3; the D gene is possibly TRBD2 (5 bases). CDR3 size: 15 residues. The ends were cut back, 3 bases at V and 4 bases at J, with 14 bases in the middle. Germline V CDR1 and CDR2: SGHAT, FQNNGV. This CDR3 is CASSLGVAPADTQYF. In DNA, the CDR3 is TGTGCCAGCAGCTTGGGAGTTGCCCCCGCAGATACGCAGTATTTT.

The V and J genes are TRBV30 and TRBJ1-4; D is unclear. The CDR3 totals 12 residues. CDR1 is GTSNPN, CDR2 SVGIG, per germline (reference sequence). V lost 6 bases and J lost 10, with 15 bases in between. The CDR3 DNA reads TGTGCCTGCACTGCGGAGTACGGAAAACTGTTTTTT. It codes for CACTAEYGKLFF.

This chain joins TRBV27 and TRBJ2-1; D remains ambiguous. The CDR3 totals 16 residues. V lost 3 bases, J lost 3 bases, and 15 bases lay in between. Germline V gives CDR1 MNHEY, CDR2 SMNVEV (reference sequence). The CDR3 DNA is TGTGCCAGCAGTTTTTCCACTACGGCAGTCTACAATGAGCAGTTCTTC. It encodes CASSFSTTAVYNEQFF.

This clone was counted only a few times. The V call is TRBV5-1, the J call TRBJ1-5; D gene ambiguous. CDR3 length: 17 residues. V was shortened by 0 bases and J by 0 bases, with 13 bases between the two germline ends. Germline loops: CDR1 SGHRS, CDR2 YFSETQ. The CDR3 loop is CASSLAEVVDSNQPQHF. CDR3 coding DNA: TGCGCCAGCAGCTTGGCCGAGGTGGTTGATAGCAATCAGCCCCAGCATTTT.

This clone was detected a few times. J is TRBJ1-2 and V is TRBV10-2, with TRBD1 matching 7 bases. In germline, CDR1 is WSHSY, CDR2 SAAADI. There are 13 residues in the CDR3. V lost 2 bases and J lost 3; bases outside the gene matches: 0. CDR3 sequence: CASSEDRDYGYTF. CDR3 DNA sequence: TGCGCCAGCAGTGAGGACAGGGACTATGGCTACACCTTC.

The CDR3 here is CASSVWDGTSGTDTQYF. CDR3 coding DNA: TGTGCCAGCAGCGTATGGGACGGGACTAGCGGTACAGATACGCAGTATTTT. The rearrangement links TRBV9 to TRBJ2-3; 11 nucleotides match TRBD2. Germline V gene sequence: CDR1 SGDLS, CDR2 YYNGEE. With 1 base clipped from V and 3 bases from J, the junction kept 7 bases outside the gene matches. There are 17 residues in the CDR3. The whole variable domain, filled in from reference TRBV9 and TRBJ2-3, reads DSGVTQTPKHLITATGQRVTLRCSPRSGDLSVYWYQQSLDQGLQFLIQYYNGEERAKGNILERFSAQQFPDLHSELNLSSLELGDSALYFCASSVWDGTSGTDTQYFGPGTRLTVL.

This rearrangement joins TRBV4-1 to TRBJ1-5; TRBD1 matches at 7 bases. There are 15 residues in the CDR3. The V gene end was trimmed by 3 bases and the J gene end by 7 bases; junction bases not matched to a gene: 9. The germline V gene encodes CDR1 MGHRA and CDR2 YSYEKL. This CDR3 is CASSQGDREGQPQHF. The CDR3 nucleotides read TGCGCCAGCAGCCAGGGTGACAGGGAAGGACAGCCCCAGCATTTT.

The V call is TRBV13, the J call TRBJ1-1, with TRBD1 as a possible D gene (5 bases). Trimming removed 1 base from V and 7 bases from J, with 10 bases in between. Germline V gene lookup returns CDR1 PRHDT and CDR2 FYEKMQ (reference sequence). There are 13 residues in the CDR3. The CDR3 nucleotides read TGTGCCAGCAGCTTAGTGACAGTACGTGAAGCTTTCTTT. Residues: CASSLVTVREAFF.

V and J are TRBV5-1 and TRBJ1-2, with 7 nucleotides matching TRBD1. CDR3 size: 15 residues. Per germline, CDR1 SGHRS and CDR2 YFSETQ. Unmatched junction bases numbered 9, after V lost 3 bases and J lost 4 bases. As DNA, the CDR3 is TGCGCCAGCAGCTCAACCGGACAGGCTTCCTATGGCTACACCTTC. This codes for CASSSTGQASYGYTF.

The V call is TRBV10-3, the J call TRBJ2-3; D may be TRBD2 (5 bases). Per germline, CDR1 ENHRY and CDR2 SYGVKD. The CDR3 consists of 12 residues. Trimming took off 6 bases at V and 5 bases at J, with 9 bases between the two ends. CDR3 in amino acids: CAIRSSGDTQYF. The CDR3 coding sequence is TGTGCCATCAGGTCCAGCGGAGATACGCAGTATTTT.

V is TRBV6-5 and J is TRBJ1-1; D remains ambiguous. CDR3 length equals 13 residues. From germline, CDR1 is MNHEY and CDR2 SVGAGI. Trimming removed 4 bases from V and 3 bases from J, with 9 bases in between. CDR3 amino acids: CASSLRSDTEAFF. Here the CDR3 DNA reads TGTGCCAGCAGTTTGCGGTCGGACACTGAAGCTTTCTTT.

The rearrangement joins TRBV27 to TRBJ2-1; D might be TRBD2 (6 bases). Germline V CDR1 and CDR2: MNHEY, SMNVEV (reference sequence). The CDR3 contains 17 residues. V was trimmed by 3 bases and J by 6 bases, leaving 21 bases between them. The CDR3 DNA reads TGTGCCAGCAGTTTGACACCGGGGATTACACTAGCCAATGAGCAGTTCTTC. Translating it yields CASSLTPGITLANEQFF.

This clone was detected once. J is TRBJ1-5 and V is TRBV28, with 7 bases matching TRBD1. Germline V gives CDR1 MDHEN, CDR2 SYDVKM. After removal of 1 base from V and 6 bases from J, the junction contained 12 bases not matched to a gene. This CDR3 is 17 amino acids long. CDR3 sequence reads: CASSLSYRAYRGQPQHF. The CDR3 DNA sequence: TGTGCCAGCAGTTTATCGTATCGGGCCTACAGGGGTCAGCCCCAGCATTTT.

The chain carries TRBV9 and TRBJ1-1; D is ambiguous. CDR1 and CDR2 (germline): SGDLS, YYNGEE. Trimming left V 0 bases short and J 0 bases short, with 6 bases between. The CDR3 totals 14 residues. The CDR3, as DNA: TGTGCCAGCAGCGTAGGCGTAGTGAACACTGAAGCTTTCTTT. It yields the protein CASSVGVVNTEAFF.